Included here is one T cell receptor (beta chain) sequence, with context. The source of the sample is a study of blood T cells in healthy people across ages. In the study overall: About one barcoded beta molecule was captured per two T cells (by template switching).

Germline CDR1 is MGHDK and CDR2 is SYGVNS. Trimming removed 0 bases from V and 8 bases from J, with 13 bases in between. This CDR3 spans 14 amino acids. Sample-barcoded 5' priming and a J-beta primer mix drove a second PCR of about 7 to 12 cycles. A single record per CDR3 protein comes from TCRdb applying MiXCR to the 5' RACE reads. The data show 1 million to 1.2 million distinct CDR3 sequences, approximately 38% seen once. This receptor was taken from a man aged 18 to 35 in good health. This rearrangement joins TRBV25-1 to TRBJ1-2; D is unresolved. Sequenced input: blood. The CDR3 loop is CASSEYGQVDGYTF. The CDR3 bases are TGTGCCAGCAGTGAATACGGTCAGGTCGACGGCTACACCTTC.